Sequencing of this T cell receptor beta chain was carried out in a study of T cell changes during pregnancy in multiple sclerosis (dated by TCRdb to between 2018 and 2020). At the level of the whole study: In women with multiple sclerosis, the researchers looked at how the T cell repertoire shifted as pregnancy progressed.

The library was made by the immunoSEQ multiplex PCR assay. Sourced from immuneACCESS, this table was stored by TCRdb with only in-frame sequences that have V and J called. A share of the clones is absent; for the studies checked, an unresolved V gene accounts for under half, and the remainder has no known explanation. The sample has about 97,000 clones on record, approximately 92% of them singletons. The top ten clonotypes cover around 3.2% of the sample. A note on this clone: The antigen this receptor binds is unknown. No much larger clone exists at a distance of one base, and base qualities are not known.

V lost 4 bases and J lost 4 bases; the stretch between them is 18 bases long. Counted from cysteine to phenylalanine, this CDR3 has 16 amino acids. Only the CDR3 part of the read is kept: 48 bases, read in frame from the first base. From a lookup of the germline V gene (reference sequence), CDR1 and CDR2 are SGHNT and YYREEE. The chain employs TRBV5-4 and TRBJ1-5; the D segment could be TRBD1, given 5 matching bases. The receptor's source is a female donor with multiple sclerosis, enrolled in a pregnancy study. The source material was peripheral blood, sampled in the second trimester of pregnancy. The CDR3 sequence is CASSQGVAGWNQPQHF. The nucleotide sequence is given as TGTGCCAGCAGCCAAGGTGTGGCAGGGTGGAATCAGCCCCAGCATTTT. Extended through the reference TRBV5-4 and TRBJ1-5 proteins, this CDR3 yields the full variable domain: ETGVTQSPTHLIKTRGQQVTLRCSSQSGHNTVSWYQQALGQGPQFIFQYYREEENGRGNFPPRFSGLQFPNYSSELNVNALELDDSALYLCASSQGVAGWNQPQHFGDGTRLSIL.